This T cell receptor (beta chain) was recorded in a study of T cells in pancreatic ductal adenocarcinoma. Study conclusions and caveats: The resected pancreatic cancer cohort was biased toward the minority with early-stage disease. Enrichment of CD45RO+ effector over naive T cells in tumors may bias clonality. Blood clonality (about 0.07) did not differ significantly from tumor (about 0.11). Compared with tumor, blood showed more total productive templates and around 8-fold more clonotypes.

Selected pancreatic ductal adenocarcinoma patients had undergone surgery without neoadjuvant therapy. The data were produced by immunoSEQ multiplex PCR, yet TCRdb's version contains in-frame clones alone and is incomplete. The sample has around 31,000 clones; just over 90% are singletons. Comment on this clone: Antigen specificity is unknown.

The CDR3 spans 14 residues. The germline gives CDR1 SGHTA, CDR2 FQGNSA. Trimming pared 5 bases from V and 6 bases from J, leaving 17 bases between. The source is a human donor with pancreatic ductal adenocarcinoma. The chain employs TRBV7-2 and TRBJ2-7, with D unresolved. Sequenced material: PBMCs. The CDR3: CASSTVLTTTEQYF. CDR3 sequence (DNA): TGTGCCAGCAGCACCGTTCTGACCACAACCGAGCAGTACTTC. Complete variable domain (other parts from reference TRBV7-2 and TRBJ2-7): GAGVSQSPSNKVTEKGKDVELRCDPISGHTALYWYRQSLGQGLEFLIYFQGNSAPDKSGLPSDRFSAERTGGSVSTLTIQRTQQEDSAVYLCASSTVLTTTEQYFGPGTRLTVT.